The clone carrying this T cell receptor (beta chain) has more than one count but fewer than ten. Antigen specificity is unknown. The authors reverse transcribed all of the isolated RNA, so sequencing captured expressed TCRB transcripts. Profiling relied on immunoSEQ multiplex PCR, and the TCRdb table lists in-frame clones only, not all of them. The table lists fewer than 30,000 clones, around three fifths of them singletons, with approximately 1.6% in the top ten. This record comes from a study of beta chain features in type 1 diabetes. Findings and caveats of the study: Moderate but significant shortening of TCRB CDR3s was recorded in all four CD4+ subsets from Type 1 diabetes patients.

The CDR3 is made up of 14 amino acids. V lost 5 bases and J 7 bases, leaving 17 bases between the germline ends. The germline V gene has CDR1 SNHLY and CDR2 FYNNEI. This receptor was obtained from a woman aged 18-30 years with type 1 diabetes. V is TRBV2 and J is TRBJ2-5; a weak D match, TRBD2 (5 bases). The sequencing sample was made of Tregs from blood. The CDR3: CASSTLGDLSTQYF. Here the CDR3 DNA reads TGTGCCAGCAGTACACTAGGCGACTTATCGACCCAGTACTTC.